This T cell receptor (beta chain) was obtained from a study of spatial heterogeneity in lung cancer (dated by TCRdb to the late 2010s). Looking at the study overall: The donors were some 72 patients from the lung TRACERx cohort who had early-stage, untreated non-small cell lung cancer. Follow-up PBMC samples were sequenced whenever available, with a median time to follow-up of about 24 months after resection. Beta-chain transcripts were consistently detected in greater numbers than alpha-chain transcripts, which likely reflected higher beta-chain transcript abundance. In the raw uncorrected reads, each unique combination of TCR and UMI appeared more than ten times on average. In non-small cell lung cancer, the study quantitatively compared TCR alpha and beta repertoires across several tumor regions, matched nontumor lung, and blood. Nonsynonymous mutation counts, determined by whole-exome sequencing of tumor tissue, were related to TCR repertoire features. At surgery, both alpha and beta chains were TCR-sequenced in roughly 200 tumor regions, approximately 64 matched nontumor lung samples and 56 PBMC samples. What the study reported, not specific to this receptor: Additional single-cell paired TCR alpha and beta sequencing was considered necessary to confirm, at a functional level, the hypothesis that regional TCRs recognize regional mutations. Only approximately 13 patients were included in comparisons of baseline and follow-up blood repertoires. Ubiquitous expanded tumor TCRs showed up in blood more often at tumor resection than at routine follow-up.

With respect to this clonotype: The specificity of this receptor is unknown. Base qualities are not provided; no much larger clone lies one nucleotide away.

V is reduced by 5 bases and J by 4 bases, leaving a spacing of 18 bases between them. Measured from the cysteine to the phenylalanine, the CDR3 is 16 residues long. Only the CDR3 part of the read is kept: 48 bases, read in frame from the first base. Sequences MDHEN (CDR1) and SYDVKM (CDR2) are obtained from the germline V gene. Read against the paper, the sample's time point label means: blood at routine non-recurrence follow-up after resection. Whole RNA extracted from tumor and nontumor lung tissue, or from cryopreserved PBMC samples, was used for TCR sequencing without cell sorting. Patients were selected for TCR sequencing only if sufficient RNA was available from at least two tumor regions. Libraries were built with 5' RACE. Sequencing was performed on a NextSeq 500. To allow correction of PCR and sequencing errors, the TCR library protocol tagged every TCR cDNA molecule with a unique molecular identifier. Per the authors' processing: TCR identification, UMI-based error correction and CDR3 extraction were all carried out with Decombinator tools. Expanded TCRs were defined as those above a frequency of 2 per 1,000, corresponding to the top 1% of the tumor frequency distribution. Renyi diversity was calculated using the R vegan package after each repertoire was subsampled 100 times to 5,000 TCRs. CDR3 similarity networks were constructed using string-kernel similarity of amino acid triplets, with links drawn between CDR3s whose pairwise similarity was above 0.82. TCRdb trimmed public reads at Q25 via fastp, called clones via MiXCR and kept in-frame beta chains. Rows are combined by CDR3 protein, so each entry shows the most common genes and DNA. The V and J calls follow TCRdb's processing rather than the paper's. Present in this sample are roughly 120,000 distinct CDR3 sequences, more than 9% of which were seen just once. Of the sample, roughly 15% is held by the ten largest clones.

The specimen comprised PBMCs, sampled at follow-up. The rearrangement joined TRBV28 to TRBJ1-5, with the D gene uncertain. This TCR was sampled from a male donor with early-stage non-small cell lung cancer. The CDR3 is CASSPPQGHKNQPQHF. The DNA sequence reads TGTGCCAGCAGTCCCCCGCAAGGGCACAAAAATCAGCCCCAGCATTTT.